What follows are 17 T cell receptor beta chains derived from one specimen sequenced in a study of tumor-infiltrating lymphocytes in primary liver carcinoma. Total RNA and DNA came together from approximately 20-30 mg of bulk tissue without cell sorting. A constant-region primer served to make TCR beta cDNA from approximately 490 ng total RNA. Generation of the TCR beta libraries relied on three nested multiplex PCR rounds using slightly modified ARM-PCR. The opening two PCR rounds, roughly 11 cycles each, paired TRBV1-TRBV30 forward primers with a C-beta reverse primer. Each CDR3 protein is one row after TCRdb ran MiXCR on the multiplex PCR reads. Of about 22,000 distinct CDR3 sequences in the sample, more than 70% were seen once. The sample was liver tumor tissue from sampling region 2. Subset defined: tumor region T2, inferior pole. The receptors here all came from a woman aged 25 to 39 with primary liver carcinoma and hepatitis B virus infection.

In regard to this clonotype: A read error may produce the germline difference seen at one junction end. V is TRBV11-2 and J is TRBJ2-5; 9 nucleotides align to TRBD1. CDR1 is SGHAT and CDR2 is FQNNGV in the germline V gene. The CDR3 consists of 16 residues. The CDR3 nucleotides read TGTGCCAGCAGCACAAGAACAGGGGGCGCGAAAGAGATCCAGTATTTC. This codes for CASSTRTGGAKEIQYF.

In its sample, this clonotype was seen once. Germline is not matched at one junction end, which may reflect a read error. The CDR3 DNA is TGTGCCAGTAGCTTAGACATGGGGGTCCTCTATGGCTACACCTTC. The encoded protein is CASSLDMGVLYGYTF. The chain has TRBV7-8 and TRBJ1-2; perhaps TRBD1 as D (5 bases). Germline V gene sequence: CDR1 SGHVS, CDR2 FQNEAQ. There are 15 residues in the CDR3.

The genes are TRBV4-1 and TRBJ1-4; 11 bases are shared with TRBD1. V lost 4 bases and J lost 11; bases outside the gene matches: 15. Germline V lookup: CDR1 MGHRA, CDR2 YSYEKL. CDR3 length equals 17 residues. The CDR3: CASSLTGTGGALEKLFF. DNA of the CDR3: TGCGCCAGCAGCCTAACCGGGACAGGGGGTGCCTTAGAGAAACTGTTTTTT.

A word on this clonotype: One junction end disagrees with the germline gene, perhaps due to a read error. V gene TRBV5-6 combines with J gene TRBJ1-6, with D uncertain. The CDR3 totals 14 residues. Germline CDR1 reads SGHDT; CDR2 reads YYEEEE. This chain's CDR3 is CASSSVALGSPLHF. CDR3 nucleotide sequence: TGTGCCAGTAGCTCGGTAGCACTGGGGTCACCCCTCCACTTT.

A word on this clonotype: Likely a read error: the CDR3 ends without its conserved phenylalanine or tryptophan. The limits of the CDR3 on the DNA are not certain, so only TCRdb's listed CDR3 is given. The chain employs TRBV10-3 and TRBJ2-1; TRBD1, the D gene given by the table, was not confirmed from the DNA. Per germline, CDR1 ENHRY and CDR2 SYGVKD. Inclusive of both ends, the CDR3 amounts to 14 amino acids. The CDR3 region is CAISPTATRVEHFS.

To note about this clonotype: This may be a read error: a much more frequent sequence differs by one nucleotide. The chain is built from TRBV2 and TRBJ2-1; TRBD2 matches at 7 bases. Looked up from germline, CDR1 is SNHLY and CDR2 is FYNNEI. The CDR3 is 14 amino acids. Here the CDR3 reads CTSRRERLGDEQFF. The CDR3 DNA sequence: TGTACCAGCAGGCGGGAGCGGTTGGGGGATGAGCAGTTCTTC.

CDR3 region: CANSVDGHTPPTDTQYF. CDR3 nucleotide sequence: TGTGCCAATAGCGTAGACGGACACACTCCACCCACAGATACGCAGTATTTT. The gene calls are TRBV5-4 and TRBJ2-3, with D perhaps assigned TRBD1 or TRBD2 (5 bases each). CDR1 is SGHNT and CDR2 is YYREEE in the germline V gene (reference sequence). V gave up 9 bases and J gave up 2 bases, with 25 bases separating them. The CDR3 has 17 amino acids.

About this clonotype: A junction end diverges from the germline sequence, so it may reflect a read error. The rearrangement links TRBV29-1 to TRBJ2-1; 7 bases align to TRBD2. Per the germline V gene, CDR1 is SQVTM and CDR2 is ANQGSEA. CDR3 length equals 12 residues. The chain's CDR3 is CSALGDYIEQLF. For the CDR3, the DNA is TGCAGCGCCCTAGGGGACTACATCGAGCAGCTCTTC.

On this clonotype itself: Since the CDR3 does not end with the conserved phenylalanine or tryptophan, this likely comes from a read error. The chain joins TRBV11-3 to TRBJ2-1; D might be TRBD2 (6 bases). Trimming shortened V by 5 bases and J by 8 bases, and 19 bases separated the two germline ends. Germline V CDR1 and CDR2: SGHNT, YENEEA. The CDR3 has 15 amino acids. The CDR3 is CASSRLVGGVYEQFY. The DNA for the CDR3 is TGTGCCAGCAGCCGACTAGTGGGGGGTGTGTATGAGCAGTTCTAC.

A note on this clonotype: One end of the junction is discordant with germline, which a read error may explain. The CDR3 sequence: CASSARDRGRMRWSNTEVFF. CDR3 DNA: TGTGCCAGCAGCGCTCGGGACCGGGGGCGCATGAGGTGGAGTAACACTGAAGTTTTCTTT. V gene TRBV11-2 combines with J gene TRBJ1-1; the D gene is possibly TRBD1 (6 bases). The length of the CDR3 is 20 residues. The germline gives CDR1 SGHAT, CDR2 FQNNGV.

J is TRBJ1-1 and V is TRBV30, with no clear D. V lost 5 bases to trimming and J lost 4 bases, with 11 bases between them. The CDR3 length is 12 residues. Per germline, CDR1 GTSNPN and CDR2 SVGIG (reference sequence). The CDR3 sequence: CAWGGRATEAFF. The DNA for the CDR3 is TGTGCCTGGGGTGGCAGAGCCACTGAAGCTTTCTTT.

Points on this clonotype: Given the absence of the conserved phenylalanine or tryptophan at the CDR3 end, a read error is likely. The chain employs TRBV5-4 and TRBJ2-3, with TRBD1 as a possible D gene (5 bases). CDR1 and CDR2 from the germline V gene are SGHNT and YYREEE (reference sequence). The CDR3 contains 17 residues. This CDR3 is CASSIDGHPPPTDTQYS. The CDR3 nucleotides read TGCGCCAGCAGCATAGACGGACACCCTCCACCCACAGATACGCAGTATTCT.

This clonotype turned up a few times. The chain links TRBV11-2 to TRBJ2-1; 7 bases align to TRBD2. V shed 0 bases and J 3 bases; nucleotides not matched to a gene: 8. Germline CDR1 and CDR2: SGHAT and FQNNGV. This CDR3 comprises 17 residues. CDR3 in DNA: TGTGCCAGCAGCTTAGATAGGGACGGGAGGTTCTACAATGAGCAGTTCTTC. Translated, it gives CASSLDRDGRFYNEQFF.

A remark on this clonotype: Its ends do not fully match the called genes, so a read error is possible. J is TRBJ2-1 and V is TRBV11-1; 7 nucleotides match TRBD2. Germline V gives CDR1 SGHAT, CDR2 FQDESV (reference sequence). The CDR3 runs 17 residues. The CDR3 sequence: CASSLGLAGEVDNEHFF. CDR3 nucleotide sequence: TGTGCCAGCAGCCTGGGACTTGCGGGAGAAGTTGACAATGAGCACTTCTTC.

This sequence joins TRBV12-1 and TRBJ2-3; the table's D call TRBD2 went unverified against the DNA. TRBV12-1 is a pseudogene. This CDR3 is built from 16 residues. In DNA, the CDR3 is TGTGCCAACGGCTCAGAGCTAGCGGGGGACATAGATACGCTGTATTTT. The encoded protein is CANGSELAGDIDTLYF.

As for this clonotype: One junction end disagrees with the germline gene, perhaps due to a read error. The rearrangement uses TRBV12-3 or TRBV12-4 and TRBJ1-1; TRBD1 matches 8 bases. The CDR3 contains 14 residues. This CDR3 reads CASSLRQGASEASF. In nucleotides, the CDR3 is TGTGCCAGTAGTTTGCGGCAGGGGGCCTCTGAAGCTTCCTTT.

Concerning this clonotype: Since the CDR3 does not end with the conserved phenylalanine or tryptophan, this likely comes from a read error. Because the CDR3's place on the DNA is in doubt, the DNA is left out and the CDR3 is given as listed by TCRdb. The chain is built from TRBV4-2 and TRBJ1-2. The germline CDR1 and CDR2 sequences are LGHNA and YNFKEQ. Both ends counted, the CDR3 spans 17 residues. This CDR3 reads CASNQVSLDQRSYGYTL.